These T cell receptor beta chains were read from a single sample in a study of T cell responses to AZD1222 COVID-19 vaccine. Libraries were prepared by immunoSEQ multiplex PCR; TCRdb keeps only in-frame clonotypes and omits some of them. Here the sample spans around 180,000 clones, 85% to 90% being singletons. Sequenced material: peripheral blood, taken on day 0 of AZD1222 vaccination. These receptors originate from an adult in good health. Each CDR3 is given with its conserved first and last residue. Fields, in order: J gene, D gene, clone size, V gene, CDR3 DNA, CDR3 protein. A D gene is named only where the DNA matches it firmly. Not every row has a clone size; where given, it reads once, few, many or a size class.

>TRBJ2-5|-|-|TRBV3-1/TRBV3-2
TGTGCCAGCAGCCCCCCAGGACAAGAGACCCAGTACTTC
CASSPPGQETQYF
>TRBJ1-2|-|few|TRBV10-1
TGCGCAGAGAAGACAGGATTGAACTATGGCTACACCTTC
CAEKTGLNYGYTF
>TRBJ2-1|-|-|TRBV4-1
TGCGCCAGCAGCCAAGATGAGAACATTTACAATGAGCAGTTCTTC
CASSQDENIYNEQFF
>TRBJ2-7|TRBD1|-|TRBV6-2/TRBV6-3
TGTGCCAGCAGTTATCCCGCCGGGACAGGGGGCAACGAGCAGTACTTC
CASSYPAGTGGNEQYF
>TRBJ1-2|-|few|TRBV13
TGTGCCAGCAGCCCCCGGAAGGGTACTTCTGGCTACACCTTC
CASSPRKGTSGYTF
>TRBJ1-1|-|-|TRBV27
TGTGCCAGCAGCCCATCCGGGGGGATCACTGAAGCTTTCTTT
CASSPSGGITEAFF
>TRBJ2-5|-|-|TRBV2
TGTGCCTGTGGGGTCGAAGAGACCCAGTACTTC
CACGVEETQYF
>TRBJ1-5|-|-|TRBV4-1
TGCGCCAGCAGCCGTACCCTCGGGGATAGCAATCAGCCCCAGCATTTT
CASSRTLGDSNQPQHF
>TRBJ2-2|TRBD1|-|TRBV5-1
TGCGCCAGCAGCTCCGGACAGGGAGAGGCCCTAATCCGGGAGCTGTTTTTT
CASSSGQGEALIRELFF
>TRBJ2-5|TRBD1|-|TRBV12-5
TGTGCTAGTGGTCATGGACAGGGTAAAGAGACCCAGTACTTC
CASGHGQGKETQYF
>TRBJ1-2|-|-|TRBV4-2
TGTGCCAGCAGCCAAGATGCCGGGACCCTCGGGAACTATGGCTACACCTTC
CASSQDAGTLGNYGYTF
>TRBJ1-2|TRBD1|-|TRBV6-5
TGTGCCAGCAGACGGCCGACAGGGACCTATGGCTACACCTTC
CASRRPTGTYGYTF
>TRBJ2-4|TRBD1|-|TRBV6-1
TGTGCCAGCAGTGAAAGGGACAGGGGGGATATTCAGTACTTC
CASSERDRGDIQYF
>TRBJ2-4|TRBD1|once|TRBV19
TGTGCCAGTAGTTTAGGACAGGGAGGCAAAAACATTCAGTACTTC
CASSLGQGGKNIQYF
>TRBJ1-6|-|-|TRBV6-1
TGTGCCAGCAGTGAATTAAACGGCCAGCTAAATTCACCCCTCCACTTT
CASSELNGQLNSPLHF
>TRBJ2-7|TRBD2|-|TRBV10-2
TGCGCCAGCAGTGCGGGGGGCTCCTACGAGCAGTACTTC
CASSAGGSYEQYF
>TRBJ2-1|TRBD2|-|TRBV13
TGTGCCAGCAGCTCGGCCCTACTAGCGGGGGCTTCTGTTCACAATGAGCAGTTCTTC
CASSSALLAGASVHNEQFF